Presented here are 3 T cell receptor beta chains from one specimen sequenced in a study of regulatory T cells in long-lasting Graves disease. Time point given: newly diagnosed GD, antithyroid drugs for less than 3 months. The TCR library used RNA extracted from PBMCs. CDR3-region Arm-PCR and iRepertoire HTBI primers produced the TCR beta libraries. Each CDR3 protein is one row after TCRdb ran MiXCR on the multiplex PCR reads. This table holds about 530,000 distinct CDR3 sequences, 15% to 20% found once. These records were also assigned to another study, of T cells in Graves' hyperthyroidism and ophthalmopathy.

The sample was peripheral blood mononuclear cells (PBMCs), taken at new diagnosis, from a patient treated with antithyroid drugs. Receptor source: a woman aged 35 to 59 with Graves disease.

CDR3 in amino acids: CASSVAGLSNQPQHF. In nucleotides, the CDR3 is TGTGCCAGCAGCGTCGCGGGTCTCAGCAATCAGCCCCAGCATTTT. The gene calls are TRBV9 and TRBJ1-5; D call uncertain. The CDR3 spans 15 residues. The ends were cut back, 2 bases at V and 1 base at J, with 10 bases in the middle. CDR1 and CDR2 (germline): SGDLS, YYNGEE.

V and J are TRBV19 and TRBJ1-5; the D is unclear. Germline CDR1 and CDR2: LNHDA and SQIVND (reference sequence). The ends were cut back, 1 base at V and 0 bases at J, with 7 bases in the middle. The CDR3 totals 15 residues. The CDR3, as DNA: TGTGCCAGTAGTATAGGGGAGACTAGCAATCAGCCCCAGCATTTT. This codes for CASSIGETSNQPQHF.

Ten or more counts support this clonotype. This chain connects TRBV9 to TRBJ2-3; D unresolved. CDR1 SGDLS and CDR2 YYNGEE come from the germline V gene. Trimming removed 0 bases at V and 1 base at J, with 3 bases between. The CDR3 has 13 residues. CDR3: CASSVDRTDTQYF. DNA of the CDR3: TGTGCCAGCAGCGTAGACCGCACAGATACGCAGTATTTT.